This T cell receptor beta chain was recorded in a study of blood T cells in healthy people across ages. Overall study findings and caveats: Older individuals had lower TCR beta diversity per million T cells (the decline was roughly linear). No one knew whether donors had CMV, which possibly confounded expanded clonotype changes. Estimated diversity, derived from one million T cells, was regarded as an underestimate.

Worth noting for this clonotype: As yet, its antigen is unknown.

Primers used in a second PCR of roughly 7 to 12 cycles were a sample-barcoded 5' primer and a J-beta primer mix. The template-switch adaptor was a 5' adaptor with 12 random nucleotides. It tagged each cDNA molecule. MiXCR was run by TCRdb on the 5' RACE reads, yielding one entry per CDR3 protein. The sample shows around 620,000 distinct CDR3 sequences, 27% of them seen only once. The receptor comes from a woman aged 70-85 years in good health. The sample comprised blood.

The CDR3 loop reads CSARDLLRGINIQYF. As DNA, the CDR3 is TGCAGTGCTAGAGATCTGCTGAGAGGGATAAACATTCAGTACTTC. The rearrangement uses TRBV20-1 and TRBJ2-4; a possible D gene is TRBD2 (5 bases). This CDR3 comprises 15 residues. Germline V gives CDR1 DFQATT, CDR2 SNEGSKA (reference sequence). The V end lost 0 bases, the J end lost 6 bases, and 15 bases lay between the germline ends.